A selection of T cell receptor beta chains follows, all from one sample in a study of cytomegalovirus exposure and HLA in healthy donors. Data came from immunoSEQ multiplex PCR; TCRdb stores just in-frame clones and leaves some out. This sample carries some 160,000 clones, about 72% of them seen once, and the ten largest clones take 1.4% to 1.5%. The material sequenced was PBMCs. The receptors come from a male donor in good health and CMV-seronegative. Both conserved end residues are part of each CDR3. The D gene is left open where the match is weak. Clone size is given for some rows only: seen once, a few or many times, or a class if the clone is expanded.

J | V | D | size | DNA | CDR3
TRBJ1-2 | TRBV18 | NA | NA | TGTGCCAGCTCACCAAGTCAGACAGTCCACTATGGCTACACCTTC | CASSPSQTVHYGYTF
TRBJ2-7 | TRBV6-6 | TRBD2 | NA | TGTGCCAGCAGTTACGCGCGGGAGTGGGCGGCCGAGCAGTACTTC | CASSYAREWAAEQYF
TRBJ2-5 | TRBV5-1 | NA | NA | TGCGCCAGCAGCTTGCGAGGGAGGGAGACCCAGTACTTC | CASSLRGRETQYF
TRBJ2-5 | TRBV18 | NA | NA | TGTGCCAGCTCCACAAGCCAAGAGACCCAGTACTTC | CASSTSQETQYF
TRBJ1-2 | TRBV12-5 | NA | NA | TGTGCTAGTGGCCCCAGTGGAGGCTATGGCTACACCTTC | CASGPSGGYGYTF
TRBJ2-1 | TRBV7-2 | TRBD1 | NA | TGTGCCAGCAGCTTAGGGGACAGGCCCTACAATGAGCAGTTCTTC | CASSLGDRPYNEQFF
TRBJ1-5 | TRBV4-2 | TRBD1 | NA | TGTGCCCGCCCCGGGGACAGGGGGACGGGTCAGCCCCAGCATTTT | CARPGDRGTGQPQHF
TRBJ2-3 | TRBV28 | NA | NA | TGTGCCAGCAGGTTGGGGCAGCGCCGCACAGATACGCAGTATTTT | CASRLGQRRTDTQYF
TRBJ1-4 | TRBV2 | NA | once | TGTGCCAGCCGGGACACCTACAAACACTCAACTAATGAAAAACTGTTTTTT | CASRDTYKHSTNEKLFF
TRBJ2-5 | TRBV9 | NA | NA | TGTGCCAGCAGCCCCGATCGCGGGGTGGACCAAGAGACCCAGTACTTC | CASSPDRGVDQETQYF
TRBJ2-7 | TRBV7-6 | NA | NA | TGTGCCAGCAGCAGAGCGGGTGGGAGCTCCTACGAGCAGTACTTC | CASSRAGGSSYEQYF
TRBJ1-2 | TRBV11-2 | NA | NA | TGTGCCAGCAGCCCCCAGTGGGACTATGGCTACATCTTC | CASSPQWDYGYIF
TRBJ2-5 | TRBV6-6 | TRBD1 | NA | TGTGCCAGCAGTACCGGGACAGAGGTGCGGGAGACCCAGTACTTC | CASSTGTEVRETQYF
TRBJ1-3 | TRBV19 | TRBD1 | NA | TGTGCCAGTAGAATGACAGGGTCCCCCCCTGGAAACACCATATATTTT | CASRMTGSPPGNTIYF
TRBJ1-5 | TRBV30 | TRBD1 | NA | TGTGCCTGGGCGACAGGGTTGGATCAGCCCCAGCATTTT | CAWATGLDQPQHF
TRBJ2-3 | TRBV7-9 | TRBD1 | NA | TGTGCCAGCAGCCAACGGACAGGGAGCACAGATACGCAGTATTTT | CASSQRTGSTDTQYF
TRBJ1-2 | TRBV5-1 | NA | few | TGCGCCAGCAGCCCCGAGGCGGGACCTAACTATGGCTACACCTTC | CASSPEAGPNYGYTF
TRBJ2-3 | TRBV9 | NA | NA | TGTGCCAGCAGCGCTCAACCCTTGAGCGGTCCCGCAGATACGCAGTATTTT | CASSAQPLSGPADTQYF
TRBJ2-6 | TRBV5-1 | NA | NA | TGCGCCAGCAGTTGGCTTTGGCGGAGGGGGGCCAACGTCCTGACTTTC | CASSWLWRRGANVLTF
TRBJ2-1 | TRBV30 | TRBD2 | once | TGTGCCTGGAGTGAGACTAGCGGATACAATGAGCAGTTCTTC | CAWSETSGYNEQFF
TRBJ1-2 | TRBV14 | NA | NA | TGTGCCAGCAGCAGGGACAATAACTATGGCTACACCTTC | CASSRDNNYGYTF
TRBJ1-2 | TRBV27 | NA | NA | TGTGCCAGCAGTTTGACAGGACCTAACTATGGCTACACCTTC | CASSLTGPNYGYTF
TRBJ2-2 | TRBV10-1 | TRBD1 | few | TGCGCCCCCCGGACAGGGACTCACGGGGAGCTGTTTTTT | CAPRTGTHGELFF
TRBJ1-4 | TRBV28 | NA | NA | TGTGCCAGCAGTTTCTCAGGGGTAGGGGAAAAACTGTTTTTT | CASSFSGVGEKLFF
TRBJ2-5 | TRBV6-4 | NA | NA | TGTGCCAGCATCCCTCGACAGCAAGAGACCCAGTACTTC | CASIPRQQETQYF
TRBJ1-2 | TRBV19 | NA | NA | TGTGCCAGTACCCCGGGCATGGGAGGGTCCTTAAACTATGGCTACACCTTC | CASTPGMGGSLNYGYTF
TRBJ1-4 | TRBV5-6 | TRBD1 | NA | TGTGCCAGCAGCTCCGGGACAGGGACGGGAGAAAAACTGTTTTTT | CASSSGTGTGEKLFF
TRBJ2-1 | TRBV7-3 | TRBD1 | NA | TGTGCCAGCAGCTTAAGTCGGACGGGACAGAGCTACAATGAGCAGTTCTTC | CASSLSRTGQSYNEQFF
TRBJ2-7 | TRBV10-3 | TRBD2 | few | TGTGCCATCAGGATAGCGGGAGTTGACTACGAGCAGTACTTC | CAIRIAGVDYEQYF
TRBJ2-7 | TRBV5-8 | NA | NA | TGTGCCAGCAGCTTTGCAGGCTACGAGCAGTACTTC | CASSFAGYEQYF
TRBJ1-1 | TRBV18 | NA | NA | TGTGCCAGCTCACCGGAGCAAAGGACTGAAGCTTTCTTT | CASSPEQRTEAFF
TRBJ2-3 | TRBV7-9 | TRBD2 | few | TGTGCCAGCAGCTTCGGAGCGGGGGGTCTCACAGATACGCAGTATTTT | CASSFGAGGLTDTQYF
TRBJ2-7 | TRBV6-1 | NA | few | TGTGCCAGCGCGACTAATCAGGGGGGATTTGGCGAGCAGTACTTC | CASATNQGGFGEQYF
TRBJ2-7 | TRBV5-4 | TRBD1 | NA | TGTGCCAGCAGCCCGGACAGGGGATCCTACGAGCAGTACTTC | CASSPDRGSYEQYF
TRBJ2-3 | TRBV9 | NA | NA | TGTGCCAGCAGCGTCGGACTGGGGAACACAGATACGCAGTATTTT | CASSVGLGNTDTQYF
TRBJ2-7 | TRBV28 | TRBD2 | NA | TGTGCCAGCACCTCTAGCGGGAGGCCCTACGAGCAGTACTTC | CASTSSGRPYEQYF
TRBJ1-4 | TRBV7-9 | TRBD1 | NA | TGTGCCAGCAGCAATTACAGGGGGAGTAATGAAAAACTGTTTTTT | CASSNYRGSNEKLFF
TRBJ2-5 | TRBV4-3 | TRBD2 | NA | TGCGCCAGCAGCCAAGAACTAGCGGGAGGTGACGAGACCCAGTACTTC | CASSQELAGGDETQYF
TRBJ2-2 | TRBV7-9 | TRBD1 | NA | TGTGCCAGCAGCGGACAGGGTAGAACCGGGGAGCTGTTTTTT | CASSGQGRTGELFF
TRBJ1-5 | TRBV7-8 | NA | NA | TGTGCCAGCAGCCTGCGGGGGGGGTATGGCAATCAGCCCCAGCATTTT | CASSLRGGYGNQPQHF
TRBJ2-7 | TRBV7-2 | TRBD1 | NA | TGTGCCAGCAGCCTCATGACAGGGGCCCACTACGAGCAGTACTTC | CASSLMTGAHYEQYF
TRBJ2-7 | TRBV7-6 | NA | NA | TGTGCCAGCGCGGAGGGACAGTTCTACGAGCAGTACTTC | CASAEGQFYEQYF
TRBJ2-7 | TRBV19 | NA | few | TGTGCCAGTAGTCTCACCGGGACAATGTACGAGCAGTACTTC | CASSLTGTMYEQYF
TRBJ2-1 | TRBV4-3 | TRBD2 | NA | TGCGCCAGCAGCCGTACTAGCGGGGGGGACTACAATGAGCAGTTCTTC | CASSRTSGGDYNEQFF
TRBJ2-1 | TRBV13 | TRBD1 | few | TGTGCCAGCAGCGAGGGACAGGGGAACAATGAGCAGTTCTTC | CASSEGQGNNEQFF
TRBJ2-2 | TRBV5-5 | NA | few | TGTGCCAGCACCCTGGGTGAGGCGATGACCGGGGAGCTGTTTTTT | CASTLGEAMTGELFF
TRBJ1-6 | TRBV5-1 | NA | NA | TGCGCCAGCAGCTTGGAGGGGACTCTCCCTTCACCCCTCCACTTT | CASSLEGTLPSPLHF
TRBJ2-2 | TRBV30 | NA | NA | TGTGCCTGGAGTATAGGAGCCACCGGGGAGCTGTTTTTT | CAWSIGATGELFF
TRBJ1-1 | TRBV5-4 | TRBD1 | once | TGTGCCAGCAGCAGGGGGACAGGGGGAGAGGCTTTCTTT | CASSRGTGGEAFF
TRBJ2-2 | TRBV29-1 | NA | NA | TGCAGCGTGCTATCCGGGGGTCGGAACACCGGGGAGCTGTTTTTT | CSVLSGGRNTGELFF
TRBJ1-6 | TRBV4-3 | TRBD1 | NA | TGCGCCAGCAGCCAAGCCGGGACAGGGAATTCACCCCTCCACTTT | CASSQAGTGNSPLHF
TRBJ2-1 | TRBV27 | TRBD2 | NA | TGTGCCAGCAGTTCGTTACTAGCGGGAGTTGGGTTTCGTTCCTACAATGAGCAGTTCTTC | CASSSLLAGVGFRSYNEQFF
TRBJ2-7 | TRBV7-9 | TRBD1 | NA | TGTGCCAGCAGCCAGAGGACAGGGGGTGAGCAGTACTTC | CASSQRTGGEQYF
TRBJ2-1 | TRBV7-2 | TRBD2 | NA | TGTGCCAGCAGCTTATCACAACTAGCGGGCGAGCAGTTCTTC | CASSLSQLAGEQFF
TRBJ2-7 | TRBV4-3 | TRBD2 | NA | TGCGCCAGCAGCCAACGGCGGGGGAACTACTACGAGCAGTACTTC | CASSQRRGNYYEQYF
TRBJ1-4 | TRBV30 | NA | NA | TGTGCCTGGAGTGGTAGGGGATATGAAAAACTGTTTTTT | CAWSGRGYEKLFF
TRBJ2-2 | TRBV28 | NA | NA | TGTGCCAGCAGTAGGGGTGGCACCGGGGAGCTGTTTTTT | CASSRGGTGELFF
TRBJ2-1 | TRBV7-3 | NA | NA | TGTGCCAGCAGCCCATCCGGACAGAACAATGAGCAGTTCTTC | CASSPSGQNNEQFF
TRBJ1-1 | TRBV29-1 | NA | NA | TGCAGCGCCTCGACAGGAGGGAACACTGAAGCTTTCTTT | CSASTGGNTEAFF